This TCR beta chain emerged from a study of blood T cell repertoires in COVID-19. Study information: Acute-phase and convalescent COVID-19 samples originated in the United States, Italy and Spain.

Data came from immunoSEQ multiplex PCR; TCRdb stores just in-frame clones and leaves some out. The sample contains about 64,000 clones, around 89% of which appear only once. The age range of participants was 18 to 89 years, with residence in fewer than 25 US areas. Assignment of participants to cohorts was predicated upon participant-reported clinical history. Donors in Cohort 3 counted as recovered after two negative PCRs, clearance, or symptom resolution. The ends were cut back, 5 bases at V and 7 bases at J, with 17 bases in the middle. This CDR3 has 14 amino acids. CDR1 and CDR2 from the germline V gene are MNHEY and SMNVEV (reference sequence).

Sequencing used PBMCs or T cells enriched from blood (not recorded which). The chain employs TRBV27 and TRBJ1-2; possibly TRBD1 for D (6 bases). This receptor was identified in a woman in her thirties or forties who had recovered from COVID-19. The CDR3 is CASSPLMTGGGYTF. The CDR3 DNA sequence: TGTGCCAGCAGTCCGTTAATGACAGGAGGTGGCTACACCTTC.